Listed below are T cell receptor beta chains from one sample, sequenced in a study of blood T cell repertoires in COVID-19. Only in-frame clones appear in the TCRdb table, and some are missing; sequencing was by immunoSEQ multiplex PCR. Of 350,000 to 400,000 clones listed, 75% to 90% are singletons. Sequenced material: PBMCs or T cells enriched from blood (not recorded which). These receptors originate from a young man who had recovered from COVID-19. Both conserved end residues are part of each CDR3. Each record gives: J gene, D gene, clone size, V gene, CDR3 protein, CDR3 DNA. D genes are given only for firm matches. Expanded clones get a size class; other rows say once, few or many, or leave the size out.

j_call: TRBJ2-7; d_call: .; clone_size: .; v_call: TRBV2; cdr3_aa: CAGRGSYEQYF; cdr3_nt: TGTGCCGGGAGGGGGTCCTACGAGCAGTACTTC
j_call: TRBJ1-2; d_call: TRBD1; clone_size: .; v_call: TRBV27; cdr3_aa: CASSRAGQDLFNYGYTF; cdr3_nt: TGTGCCAGCAGTCGTGCGGGACAGGACCTCTTTAACTATGGCTACACCTTC
j_call: TRBJ1-5; d_call: TRBD1; clone_size: .; v_call: TRBV28; cdr3_aa: CASSSSSGTAGNQPQHF; cdr3_nt: TGTGCCAGCAGTAGTTCCTCCGGGACAGCCGGCAATCAGCCCCAGCATTTT
j_call: TRBJ1-2; d_call: .; clone_size: .; v_call: TRBV11-2; cdr3_aa: CASSSSVLGYTF; cdr3_nt: TGTGCCAGCAGCTCTTCGGTGCTGGGCTACACCTTC
j_call: TRBJ2-2; d_call: TRBD1; clone_size: once; v_call: TRBV11-2; cdr3_aa: CASSLGGTGYTGELFF; cdr3_nt: TGTGCCAGCAGCTTAGGCGGGACAGGATACACCGGGGAGCTGTTTTTT
j_call: TRBJ2-1; d_call: TRBD2; clone_size: .; v_call: TRBV29-1; cdr3_aa: CSVSSGSFINEQFF; cdr3_nt: TGCAGCGTTTCTAGCGGGAGTTTTATCAATGAGCAGTTCTTC
j_call: TRBJ2-3; d_call: .; clone_size: .; v_call: TRBV5-1; cdr3_aa: CASSSSLSTDTQYF; cdr3_nt: TGCGCCAGCAGCTCAAGCCTGAGCACAGATACGCAGTATTTT
j_call: TRBJ2-3; d_call: .; clone_size: .; v_call: TRBV7-9; cdr3_aa: CASSLREPLDTQYF; cdr3_nt: TGTGCCAGCAGCTTACGGGAACCCCTCGATACGCAGTATTTT
j_call: TRBJ2-1; d_call: TRBD2; clone_size: once; v_call: TRBV24-1; cdr3_aa: CATSDLPPHTSGVGNEQFF; cdr3_nt: TGTGCCACCAGTGATTTGCCCCCTCATACTAGCGGGGTTGGGAATGAGCAGTTCTTC
j_call: TRBJ2-7; d_call: .; clone_size: .; v_call: TRBV4-3; cdr3_aa: CASSQDSSQGPYEQYF; cdr3_nt: TGCGCCAGCAGCCAAGATAGTTCACAGGGTCCCTACGAGCAGTACTTC